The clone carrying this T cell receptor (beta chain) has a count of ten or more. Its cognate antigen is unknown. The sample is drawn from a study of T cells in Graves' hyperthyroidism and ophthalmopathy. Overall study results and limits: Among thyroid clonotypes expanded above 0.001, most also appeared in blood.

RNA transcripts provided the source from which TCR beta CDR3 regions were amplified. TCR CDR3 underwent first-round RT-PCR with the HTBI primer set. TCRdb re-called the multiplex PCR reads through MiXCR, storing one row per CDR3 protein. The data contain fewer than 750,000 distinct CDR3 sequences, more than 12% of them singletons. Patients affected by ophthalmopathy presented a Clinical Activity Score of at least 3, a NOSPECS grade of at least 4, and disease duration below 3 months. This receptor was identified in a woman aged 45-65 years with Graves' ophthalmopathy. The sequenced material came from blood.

As DNA, the CDR3 is TGCAGTGCTGGTGGGACTCCAAAGTATGAGCAGTTCTTC. As protein: CSAGGTPKYEQFF. V gene TRBV20-1 combines with J gene TRBJ2-1, with TRBD2 as a possible D gene (6 bases). Germline V gene data show CDR1 as DFQATT and CDR2 as SNEGSKA (reference sequence). V was cut by 5 bases and J by 8 bases, with 16 bases left in between. This CDR3 has 13 residues.